This T cell receptor beta chain was recovered during a study of T cells in Graves' hyperthyroidism and ophthalmopathy. Looking at the study overall: Peripheral blood specimens were obtained at initial diagnosis, prior to any treatment. Findings and limits, study-wide: Most thyroid-expanded clonotypes above 0.001 were also found in blood.

Diagnoses were made from clinical symptoms, serum measures (thyroxine and TRAb), thyroid ultrasound and orbital computed tomography. Amplification yielded TCR beta CDR3 regions, with RNA transcripts as the source. The HTBI primer set was used in a first-round RT-PCR of the TCR CDR3. Each CDR3 protein is one row after TCRdb ran MiXCR on the multiplex PCR reads. The repertoire holds 200,000 to 250,000 distinct CDR3 sequences, with over 15% as singletons. In its sample, this clonotype was seen many times. Its antigen is as yet unknown. Germline lookup yields CDR1 KGHSH and CDR2 LQKENI. V lost 5 bases and J lost 2, with 10 bases in between. This CDR3 has 14 amino acids.

Sequencing input: blood. V gene TRBV18 combines with J gene TRBJ1-3; a weak D match, TRBD1 (6 bases). This TCR came from a woman younger than 35 with Graves' ophthalmopathy. Here the CDR3 DNA reads TGTGCCAGCTCAGCACAGGGCGCTGGAAACACCATATATTTT. Its translation is CASSAQGAGNTIYF.